This passage covers 21 T cell receptor beta chains from one sample sequenced in a study of T cell responses to AZD1222 COVID-19 vaccine. Method: immunoSEQ multiplex PCR; TCRdb's copy keeps in-frame clones and lacks some. The sample carries about 130,000 clones, more than 80% recorded once. The sample consisted of peripheral blood, taken on day 0 of AZD1222 vaccination. The receptors originated from an adult in good health.

The V and J genes are TRBV2 and TRBJ2-7; tentative D call: TRBD2 (6 bases). Trimming removed 7 bases at V and 0 bases at J, with 19 bases between. The CDR3 spans 16 residues. Germline CDR1 SNHLY, CDR2 FYNNEI. The CDR3 coding sequence is TGTGCCAGCACGACCTACCATCCGACTAGCTCCTACGAGCAGTACTTC. Amino acids: CASTTYHPTSSYEQYF. The variable domain in full, completed from reference TRBV2 and TRBJ2-7, reads EPEVTQTPSHQVTQMGQEVILRCVPISNHLYFYWYRQILGQKVEFLVSFYNNEISEKSEIFDDQFSVERPDGSNFTLKIRSTKLEDSAMYFCASTTYHPTSSYEQYFGPGTRLTVT.

This chain uses TRBV5-3 with TRBJ2-7, with a weak D call TRBD2 (5 bases). TRBV5-3 is an ORF, with its function uncertain. Between the trimmed V and J ends, which lost 1 base and 4 bases, there was a span of 21 bases. The CDR3 has 17 amino acids. CDR3 sequence reads: CARSLRFTRAPGYEQYF. CDR3 bases: TGTGCCAGAAGCTTGAGGTTTACGAGGGCCCCCGGTTACGAGCAGTACTTC.

V gene TRBV5-1 combines with J gene TRBJ2-5; D not resolved. Germline CDR1 SGHRS, CDR2 YFSETQ. Trimming took 0 bases from V and 5 from J, leaving 2 bases between them. This CDR3 region has 11 residues. The CDR3 protein is CASSLVETQYF. In nucleotides, the CDR3 is TGCGCCAGCAGCTTGGTCGAGACCCAGTACTTC.

The chain couples TRBV14 to TRBJ2-3; D gene ambiguous. The CDR3 runs 13 residues. V was shortened by 1 base and J by 5 bases, with 7 bases between the two germline ends. Germline lookup yields CDR1 SGHDN and CDR2 FVKESK. The chain's CDR3 is CASSQGVIDTQYF. The CDR3 DNA is TGTGCCAGCAGCCAAGGGGTCATAGATACGCAGTATTTT.

This clone has ten or more counts. CDR3 in DNA: TGTGCCAGCAGCGACCGAACAGGTCTTCACACTGAAGCTTTCTTT. Amino acid sequence: CASSDRTGLHTEAFF. The chain has TRBV6-5 and TRBJ1-1; TRBD1 is a possible D gene (5 bases). The V gene lost 6 bases and the J gene lost 3 bases, with 17 bases spanning the gap. The CDR3 loop spans 15 amino acids. The germline gives CDR1 MNHEY, CDR2 SVGAGI.

The rearrangement joins TRBV7-3 to TRBJ2-7; 8 positions match TRBD1. CDR1 SGHTA and CDR2 FQGTGA come from the germline V gene. CDR3 size: 15 residues. V dropped 5 bases and J dropped 2; count of bases not matched to a gene: 8. CDR3 in DNA: TGTGCCAGCAGCCTAAGACAGGGGCTAGCCTACGAGCAGTACTTC. This codes for CASSLRQGLAYEQYF.

The chain has TRBV30 and TRBJ2-1, with 8 positions matching TRBD2. Germline V gene lookup returns CDR1 GTSNPN and CDR2 SVGIG (reference sequence). The trim removed 0 bases at V and 1 base at J, leaving 2 bases unmatched. The CDR3 loop spans 15 amino acids. The DNA for the CDR3 is TGTGCCTGGAGTGTAGGGACTAGGTCCTACAATGAGCAGTTCTTC. It is translated as CAWSVGTRSYNEQFF.

This chain joins TRBV6-4 and TRBJ2-3, with D possibly being TRBD1 (6 bases). The germline V gene has CDR1 MRHNA and CDR2 SNTAGT. This CDR3 has 14 amino acids. Trimming left V 6 bases short and J 3 bases short, with 13 bases between. The CDR3 sequence is CASRDTGFTDTQYF. CDR3 nucleotide sequence: TGTGCCAGCAGAGATACAGGGTTTACAGATACGCAGTATTTT.

The chain joins TRBV4-3 to TRBJ1-4; D not certain. This CDR3 spans 15 amino acids. The germline CDR1 and CDR2 sequences are LGHNA and YSLEER. Trimming pared 0 bases from V and 7 bases from J, leaving 12 bases between. CDR3 DNA sequence: TGCGCCAGCAGCCAAGAGGGCGGCTGGGGTGAAAAACTGTTTTTT. It codes for CASSQEGGWGEKLFF.

The chain has TRBV6-5 and TRBJ2-1; TRBD1 might be the D (6 bases). Between the trimmed V and J ends, which lost 4 bases and 10 bases, there was a span of 14 bases. This CDR3 is 13 amino acids long. CDR1 and CDR2 (germline): MNHEY, SVGAGI. The CDR3 protein is CASSWTQGGEQFF. CDR3 DNA sequence: TGTGCCAGCAGTTGGACACAGGGTGGCGAGCAGTTCTTC.

The chain couples TRBV6-5 to TRBJ1-1; D is ambiguous. CDR3 size: 14 residues. CDR1 and CDR2 from the germline V gene are MNHEY and SVGAGI. Deletions cut 2 bases from V and 1 base from J, with 8 bases between. DNA for the CDR3: TGTGCCAGCAGTTACACGCAGCCGAACACTGAAGCTTTCTTT. Amino acids: CASSYTQPNTEAFF.

As to this clone: A read error may produce the germline difference seen at one junction end. J is TRBJ1-2 and V is TRBV12-3 or TRBV12-4, with D perhaps TRBD1 (6 bases). The CDR3 sequence is 11 residues long. CDR3 DNA sequence: TGTGCCAGCAGAGGGGGGACCCCGTCTATATTC. It specifies CASRGGTPSIF.

The chain joins TRBV19 to TRBJ1-4; no clear D gene. Trimming shortened V by 7 bases and J by 2 bases, and 11 bases separated the two germline ends. Per the germline V gene, CDR1 is LNHDA and CDR2 is SQIVND (reference sequence). This CDR3 has 14 residues. The CDR3 here is CASISGSTNEKLFF. The DNA for the CDR3 is TGTGCCAGTATATCGGGCAGCACTAATGAAAAACTGTTTTTT.

The chain is built from TRBV9 and TRBJ2-1; either TRBD1 or TRBD2 may fit D (6 bases each). V was trimmed by 3 bases and J by 15 bases, leaving 16 bases between them. The CDR3 has 12 amino acids. Per the germline V gene, CDR1 is SGDLS and CDR2 is YYNGEE. The chain's CDR3 is CASSEGGGDPFF. The CDR3 nucleotides are TGTGCCAGCAGCGAAGGAGGGGGAGATCCGTTCTTC.

The chain uses TRBV2 and TRBJ1-1; D ambiguous. CDR1 is SNHLY, CDR2 FYNNEI, per germline. This CDR3 is 13 amino acids long. Trimming cost V 5 bases and J 4 bases, with 11 bases left between them. The CDR3, as DNA: TGTGCCAGCAGTATCCCCGGGAGCACTGAAGCTTTCTTT. Amino acids: CASSIPGSTEAFF.

The chain joins TRBV5-6 to TRBJ1-5, with D possibly matching TRBD1 (5 bases). Germline V CDR1 and CDR2: SGHDT, YYEEEE. This CDR3 is 16 amino acids long. V was trimmed by 0 bases and J by 1 base, leaving 11 bases between them. As DNA, the CDR3 is TGTGCCAGCAGCTTGGTCCGTGGGGGAAGCAATCAGCCCCAGCATTTT. Its protein product is CASSLVRGGSNQPQHF. Using reference TRBV5-6 and TRBJ1-5 for the parts outside the CDR3, the full variable domain is DAGVTQSPTHLIKTRGQQVTLRCSPKSGHDTVSWYQQALGQGPQFIFQYYEEEERQRGNFPDRFSGHQFPNYSSELNVNALLLGDSALYLCASSLVRGGSNQPQHFGDGTRLSIL.

The CDR3 is CASSEGFGGYTF. The CDR3 DNA sequence: TGTGCCAGTAGTGAAGGGTTCGGCGGCTACACCTTC. The rearrangement uses TRBV19 and TRBJ1-2; D unresolved. This CDR3 is 12 amino acids long. The V gene's germline CDR1 is LNHDA and CDR2 SQIVND (reference sequence). V lost 5 bases, J lost 8 bases, and 12 bases lay in between.

The CDR3 reads CASSPPEALAQETQYF. The DNA of the CDR3 is TGTGCCAGCTCACCACCGGAGGCACTAGCCCAAGAGACCCAGTACTTC. The rearrangement joins TRBV18 to TRBJ2-5; weak D call: TRBD2 (6 bases). CDR3 length: 16 amino acids. CDR1 is KGHSH, CDR2 LQKENI, per germline. V lost 0 bases and J lost 1, with 12 bases in between.

Comments on this clone: Other DNA sequences in the sample encode the same CDR3. CDR3 sequence reads: CASSPTGNQPQHF. Written as DNA, the CDR3 is TGTGCCAGCAGTCCAACAGGGAATCAGCCCCAGCATTTT. V usage is TRBV12-3 or TRBV12-4 and J usage is TRBJ1-5; weak D call: TRBD1 (6 bases). The V end was cut by 5 bases, the J end by 4 bases, with 9 bases between. This CDR3 has 13 residues.

This chain uses TRBV7-2 with TRBJ1-2; 11 positions agree with TRBD1. Trimming at V came to 3 bases and at J to 8 bases, leaving 11 bases not matched to a gene. The germline CDR1 and CDR2 sequences are SGHTA and FQGNSA. The CDR3 totals 16 residues. The DNA for the CDR3 is TGTGCCAGCAGCTTGACGCAGGGACAGGGGGTGTCAGGCTACACCTTC. Translating gives CASSLTQGQGVSGYTF.

This sequence joins TRBV11-1 and TRBJ2-1; the match to TRBD2 covers 11 bases. The V segment lost 7 bases and the J segment 2 bases; nucleotides outside the gene matches: 4. Germline CDR1 is SGHAT and CDR2 is FQDESV (reference sequence). CDR3 length equals 15 residues. The CDR3 sequence is CASTLGLAAYNEQFF. In DNA, the CDR3 is TGTGCCAGCACCCTGGGACTAGCGGCCTACAATGAGCAGTTCTTC. The complete variable domain, with remaining parts taken from reference TRBV11-1 and TRBJ2-1, reads EAEVAQSPRYKITEKSQAVAFWCDPISGHATLYWYRQILGQGPELLVQFQDESVVDDSQLPKDRFSAERLKGVDSTLKIQPAELGDSAMYLCASTLGLAAYNEQFFGPGTRLTVL.